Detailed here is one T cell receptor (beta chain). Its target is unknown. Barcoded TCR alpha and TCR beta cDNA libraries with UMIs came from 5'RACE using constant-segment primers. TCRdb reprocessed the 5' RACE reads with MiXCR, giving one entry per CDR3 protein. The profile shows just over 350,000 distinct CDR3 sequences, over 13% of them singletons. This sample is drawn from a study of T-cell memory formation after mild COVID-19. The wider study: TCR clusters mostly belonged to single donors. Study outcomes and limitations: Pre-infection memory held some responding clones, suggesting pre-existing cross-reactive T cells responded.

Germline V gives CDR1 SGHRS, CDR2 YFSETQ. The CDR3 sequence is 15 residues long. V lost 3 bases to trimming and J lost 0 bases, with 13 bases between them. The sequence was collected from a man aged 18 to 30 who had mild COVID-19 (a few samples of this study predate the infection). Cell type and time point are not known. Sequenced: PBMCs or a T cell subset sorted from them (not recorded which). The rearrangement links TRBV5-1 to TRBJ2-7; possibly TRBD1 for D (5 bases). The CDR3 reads CASSSTDPSSYEQYF. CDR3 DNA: TGCGCCAGCAGCTCGACAGACCCTAGCTCCTACGAGCAGTACTTC.